The 29 T cell receptor beta chains listed next were all sequenced from one sample in a study of T-cell reconstitution after alpha-beta-depleted transplantation in children. This sample's TCRbeta library carried unique molecular identifier barcodes. TCRdb called the PCR reads again in MiXCR, with one record for every CDR3 protein. The data show hundreds of thousands of distinct CDR3 sequences, with 9.5% to 10% seen just once and roughly a tenth held by the top ten. The material was PBMCs from the stem cell graft donor, obtained from the stem cell graft. The receptors originated from a human donor who donated a stem cell graft to a child with SCID.

This clonotype was observed a handful of times. The rearrangement joins TRBV6-1 to TRBJ2-5; TRBD1 matches 8 bases. Germline V lookup: CDR1 MNHNS, CDR2 SASEGT. This CDR3 region has 13 residues. Germline trimming cut 6 bases from V and 5 bases from J; bases unmatched to any gene: 5. CDR3: CASRGTGWETQYF. For the CDR3, the DNA is TGTGCCAGCAGGGGGACAGGCTGGGAGACCCAGTACTTC.

The chain couples TRBV10-3 to TRBJ1-6; D not resolved. The germline V gene has CDR1 ENHRY and CDR2 SYGVKD. The CDR3 length is 15 residues. Trimming stripped 2 bases from V and 10 bases from J, with 15 bases between. The CDR3 bases are TGTGCCATCAGTGAGGACGCAATGGGTAGCTCACCCCTCCACTTT. Its protein product is CAISEDAMGSSPLHF.

The rearrangement joins TRBV6-2 or TRBV6-3 to TRBJ1-2; D is undetermined. CDR1 MNHEY and CDR2 SVGEGT come from the germline V gene. The CDR3 length is 12 residues. V was pared by 7 bases and J by 8 bases, with 14 bases between. CDR3: CASTSGPRGYTF. CDR3 nucleotide sequence: TGTGCCAGCACCAGCGGACCCAGGGGCTACACCTTC.

The chain uses TRBV4-1 and TRBJ1-2; 9 positions match TRBD1. The CDR3 totals 13 residues. CDR1 and CDR2 (germline): MGHRA, YSYEKL. V dropped 4 bases and J dropped 7; count of bases not matched to a gene: 4. The CDR3 DNA is TGCGCCAGCAGCCGAACAGGGGGCATTGGCTACACCTTC. Protein product: CASSRTGGIGYTF.

This clonotype was seen more than once but under ten times. The V gene is TRBV12-3 or TRBV12-4, the J gene TRBJ1-6, with unresolved D. Trimming cost V 3 bases and J 0 bases, with 9 bases left between them. The CDR3 runs 16 residues. The CDR3 nucleotides are TGTGCCAGCAGTTTGAAATCTCTCTCCTATAATTCACCCCTCCACTTT. Encoded protein: CASSLKSLSYNSPLHF.

This clonotype was seen ten or more times. This sequence joins TRBV25-1 and TRBJ1-2; D possibly corresponds to TRBD1 (5 bases). This CDR3 contains 11 residues. The V gene lost 8 bases and the J gene lost 5 bases, with 9 bases spanning the gap. Germline lookup yields CDR1 MGHDK and CDR2 SYGVNS. The CDR3 reads CASSQGYGYTF. The CDR3 coding sequence is TGTGCCAGCTCCCAGGGTTATGGCTACACCTTC.

This clonotype was detected only a few times. This chain links TRBV9 with TRBJ2-1; no reliable D call. Germline V CDR1 and CDR2: SGDLS, YYNGEE. CDR3 size: 15 residues. V lost 0 bases, J lost 8 bases, and 15 bases lay in between. CDR3 sequence: CASSVATGLRDEQFF. CDR3 coding DNA: TGTGCCAGCAGCGTAGCTACGGGCCTCCGGGATGAGCAGTTCTTC.

This clonotype showed up just a few times. The rearrangement links TRBV5-8 to TRBJ1-2; D not resolved. The CDR3 length is 12 residues. CDR1 is SGHTS, CDR2 YDEGEE, per germline. V was trimmed by 4 bases and J by 6 bases, leaving 10 bases between them. CDR3 protein: CASSLWEDGYTF. The CDR3 DNA is TGTGCCAGCAGCCTCTGGGAGGATGGCTACACCTTC.

The chain uses TRBV20-1 and TRBJ1-5; D is uncertain. The CDR3 is 13 residues long. Germline lookup yields CDR1 DFQATT and CDR2 SNEGSKA (reference sequence). V was shortened by 3 bases and J by 3 bases, with 9 bases between the two germline ends. CDR3 sequence reads: CSARDGHNQPQHF. In DNA, the CDR3 is TGCAGTGCTAGGGACGGCCACAATCAGCCCCAGCATTTT.

The chain is built from TRBV4-1 and TRBJ2-3; D not resolved. Germline lookup yields CDR1 MGHRA and CDR2 YSYEKL. CDR3 size: 15 residues. Trimming cost V 7 bases and J 0 bases, with 14 bases left between them. CDR3 amino acids: CASTTRYPSTDTQYF. The CDR3 nucleotides are TGCGCCAGCACCACACGGTATCCTAGCACAGATACGCAGTATTTT.

This sequence joins TRBV7-2 and TRBJ2-1; D call uncertain. The CDR3 is 13 residues long. Germline CDR1 reads SGHTA; CDR2 reads FQGNSA. V lost 6 bases and J lost 6, with 12 bases in between. The CDR3 DNA reads as TGTGCCAGCAGTCTCCGTTCTACCAATGAGCAGTTCTTC. Translating gives CASSLRSTNEQFF.

The chain uses TRBV6-1 and TRBJ2-1; D not resolved. Trimming took off 3 bases at V and 8 bases at J, with 14 bases between the two ends. The CDR3 has 14 residues. Germline CDR1 and CDR2: MNHNS and SASEGT. CDR3 loop: CASSDPIATHEQFF. CDR3 sequence (DNA): TGTGCCAGCAGTGACCCGATAGCAACCCATGAGCAGTTCTTC.

J is TRBJ2-7 and V is TRBV2; TRBD2 matches at 9 bases. The germline gives CDR1 SNHLY, CDR2 FYNNEI. The V and J ends lost 1 base and 6 bases, in that order; junction bases with no gene match: 7. The CDR3 consists of 15 residues. This CDR3 is CASSEVGRGGGEQYF. The CDR3 nucleotides read TGTGCCAGCAGTGAAGTTGGGCGGGGGGGCGGCGAGCAGTACTTC.

This clonotype occurred a few times. The genes are TRBV12-3 or TRBV12-4 and TRBJ1-1; D is perhaps TRBD1 (5 bases). The CDR3 spans 17 residues. V was cut by 3 bases and J by 4 bases, with 21 bases left in between. In DNA, the CDR3 is TGTGCCAGCAGTTTTCGTCGTCTTGCCGGCGGGGGCACTGAAGCTTTCTTT. Translating it yields CASSFRRLAGGGTEAFF.

Only a few counts were recorded for this clonotype. CDR3 nucleotide sequence: TGTGGGCACGGGGGGACTAGCGGGGATGTAAATACGCAGTATTTT. It translates to CGHGGTSGDVNTQYF. The rearrangement joins TRBV7-3 to TRBJ2-3; 13 bases line up with TRBD2. The length of the CDR3 is 15 residues. In germline, CDR1 is SGHTA, CDR2 FQGTGA.

This rearrangement joins TRBV10-3 to TRBJ2-1; D is perhaps TRBD1 (5 bases). CDR1 is ENHRY, CDR2 SYGVKD, per germline. V lost 3 bases and J lost 8, with 11 bases in between. This CDR3 is 13 amino acids long. The CDR3 loop is CAISESWGHEQFF. For the CDR3, the DNA is TGTGCCATCAGTGAATCTTGGGGCCATGAGCAGTTCTTC.

V gene TRBV12-3 or TRBV12-4 combines with J gene TRBJ1-2; TRBD1 is a possible D gene (5 bases). The V end lost 6 bases, the J end lost 8 bases, and 19 bases lay between the germline ends. The CDR3 spans 14 residues. For the CDR3, the DNA is TGTGCCAGCAGCCGAGGAGAGAGGGGCCGGGGCTACACCTTC. It codes for CASSRGERGRGYTF.

This chain uses TRBV12-3 or TRBV12-4 with TRBJ2-2, with TRBD1 identical over 7 bases. The CDR3 has 14 amino acids. The J segment lost 8 bases and the V segment lost 4 bases, leaving 7 bases of the junction unmatched. In DNA form, the CDR3 reads TGTGCCAGCAGTTGGGACAGCGTCTTAGGGGAGCTGTTTTTT. This gives the protein CASSWDSVLGELFF.

Only a few counts were recorded for this clonotype. The junction does not match germline at one end; this may be a read error. This chain joins TRBV29-1 and TRBJ2-7; 10 bases fit TRBD1. Germline CDR1 and CDR2: SQVTM and ANQGSEA. The CDR3 is 14 amino acids. The CDR3: CSVEGQGVPYEQYF. The CDR3, as DNA: TGCAGCGTCGAAGGACAGGGGGTTCCCTACGAGCAGTACTTC.

This clonotype was seen more than once but under ten times. The chain recombines TRBV19 with TRBJ1-1; D gene uncertain. Trimming removed 5 bases at V and 4 bases at J, with 14 bases between. Germline values: CDR1 LNHDA, CDR2 SQIVND (reference sequence). There are 14 residues in the CDR3. The CDR3 here is CASSLPGVGTEAFF. The CDR3 bases are TGTGCCAGTAGTTTGCCAGGCGTCGGCACTGAAGCTTTCTTT.

This clonotype was observed a handful of times. This chain connects TRBV5-1 to TRBJ2-7; weak D call: TRBD1 (6 bases). Germline CDR1 is SGHRS and CDR2 is YFSETQ. This CDR3 has 14 amino acids. Trimming took 4 bases from V and 2 from J, leaving 13 bases between them. The CDR3 loop is CASSVRGQPYEQYF. CDR3 nucleotide sequence: TGCGCCAGCAGCGTGCGAGGACAGCCCTACGAGCAGTACTTC.

This clonotype was counted many times. The chain carries TRBV3-1 and TRBJ2-1, with D uncertain. Trimming shortened V by 6 bases and J by 9 bases, and 18 bases separated the two germline ends. This CDR3 spans 14 amino acids. In germline, CDR1 is LGHDT, CDR2 YNNKEL (reference sequence). The CDR3 sequence is CASRSDRVSTEQFF. The CDR3 region has the DNA TGTGCCAGCAGGTCGGACCGCGTGTCGACTGAGCAGTTCTTC.

The table lists this clonotype with many counts. Here the CDR3 reads CSAKDRGNEQYF. The CDR3 nucleotides are TGCAGTGCAAAAGACAGGGGGAACGAGCAGTACTTC. The J gene is TRBJ2-7, the V gene TRBV20-1; 9 bases align to TRBD1. The CDR3 is 12 amino acids. From germline, CDR1 is DFQATT and CDR2 SNEGSKA (reference sequence). Trimming removed 6 bases from V and 5 bases from J; junction bases left unmatched: 5.

This clonotype was seen at least ten times. The V and J genes are TRBV14 and TRBJ2-3; tentative D call: TRBD1 (6 bases). The CDR3 is made up of 16 amino acids. V shed 3 bases and J shed 0 bases, with 13 bases lying between them. CDR1 and CDR2 (germline): SGHDN, FVKESK. This chain's CDR3 is CASSQAGALSTDTQYF. The DNA for the CDR3 is TGTGCCAGCAGCCAGGCAGGGGCATTAAGCACAGATACGCAGTATTTT.

This clonotype was picked up a small number of times. V usage is TRBV7-8 and J usage is TRBJ2-3; 9 nucleotides align to TRBD2. CDR1 is SGHVS, CDR2 FQNEAQ, per germline. Unmatched junction bases numbered 11, after V lost 5 bases and J lost 2 bases. The CDR3 is 17 amino acids. CDR3: CASSPPASGVNTDTQYF. CDR3 coding DNA: TGTGCCAGCAGCCCCCCGGCTAGCGGGGTAAACACAGATACGCAGTATTTT.

This clonotype was detected only a few times. The chain couples TRBV6-5 to TRBJ2-1; D is possibly TRBD2 (6 bases). The CDR3 is made up of 14 amino acids. The germline V gene encodes CDR1 MNHEY and CDR2 SVGAGI. The V end was cut by 0 bases, the J end by 7 bases, with 10 bases between. The CDR3 loop is CASSYSTGENEQFF. The DNA for the CDR3 is TGTGCCAGCAGTTACTCGACGGGGGAGAATGAGCAGTTCTTC.

This chain uses TRBV5-1 with TRBJ1-6; 10 bases are shared with TRBD1. V gave up 2 bases and J gave up 7 bases; unmatched junction bases: 6. CDR1 and CDR2 (germline): SGHRS, YFSETQ. The CDR3 length is 16 residues. The CDR3 region is CASSLVTGQGNSPLHF. CDR3 bases: TGCGCCAGCAGCTTAGTGACGGGACAGGGGAATTCACCCCTCCACTTT.

This clonotype occurred many times. This chain uses TRBV4-1 with TRBJ1-1, with D possibly TRBD1 on 5 matching bases. Germline CDR1 is MGHRA and CDR2 is YSYEKL. Trimming cost V 4 bases and J 7 bases, with 19 bases left between them. The CDR3 runs 15 residues. The CDR3 loop reads CASSPTPAGMGEAFF. The CDR3 DNA reads TGCGCCAGCAGCCCGACTCCGGCAGGGATGGGTGAAGCTTTCTTT.

This clonotype has at least ten counts. The chain is built from TRBV12-3 or TRBV12-4 and TRBJ1-1, with D uncertain. Trimming took off 6 bases at V and 4 bases at J, with 15 bases between the two ends. The CDR3 spans 14 residues. The CDR3 coding sequence is TGTGCCAGCAGCCGAGCGATAGGGAGCACTGAAGCTTTCTTT. Protein sequence: CASSRAIGSTEAFF.